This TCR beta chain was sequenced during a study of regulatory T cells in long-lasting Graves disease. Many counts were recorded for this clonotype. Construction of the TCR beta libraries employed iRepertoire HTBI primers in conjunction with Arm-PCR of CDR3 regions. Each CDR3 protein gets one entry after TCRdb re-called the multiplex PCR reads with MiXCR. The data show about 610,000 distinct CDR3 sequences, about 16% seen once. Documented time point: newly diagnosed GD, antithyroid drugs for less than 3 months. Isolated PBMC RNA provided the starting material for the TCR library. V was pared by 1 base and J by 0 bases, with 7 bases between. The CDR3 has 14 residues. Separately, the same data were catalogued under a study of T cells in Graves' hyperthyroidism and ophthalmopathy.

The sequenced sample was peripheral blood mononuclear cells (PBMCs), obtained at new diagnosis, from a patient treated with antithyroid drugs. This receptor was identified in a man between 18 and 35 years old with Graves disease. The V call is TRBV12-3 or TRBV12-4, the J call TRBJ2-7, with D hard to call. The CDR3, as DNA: TGTGCCAGCAGTTTAGGGCTAGACTCCTACGAGCAGTACTTC. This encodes CASSLGLDSYEQYF.